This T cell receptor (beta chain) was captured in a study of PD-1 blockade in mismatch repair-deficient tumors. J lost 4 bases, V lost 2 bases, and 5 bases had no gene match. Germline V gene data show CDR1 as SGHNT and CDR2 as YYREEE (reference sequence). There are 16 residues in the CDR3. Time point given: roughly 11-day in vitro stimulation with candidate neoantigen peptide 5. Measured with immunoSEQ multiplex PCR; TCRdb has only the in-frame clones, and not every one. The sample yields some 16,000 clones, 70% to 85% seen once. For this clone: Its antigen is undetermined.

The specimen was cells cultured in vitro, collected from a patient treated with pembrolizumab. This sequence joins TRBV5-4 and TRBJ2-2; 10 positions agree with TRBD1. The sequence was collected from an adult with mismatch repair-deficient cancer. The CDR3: CASSLGQGDTTGELFF. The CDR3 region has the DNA TGTGCCAGCAGCTTAGGACAGGGGGATACCACCGGGGAGCTGTTTTTT.